These 2 T cell receptor beta chains were sequenced from one sample in a study of blood T cells in healthy people across ages. PCR was performed a second time for roughly 7 to 12 cycles using a sample-barcoded 5' primer and a J-beta primer mix. TCRdb reprocessed the 5' RACE reads via MiXCR and lists one record per CDR3 protein. The table lists roughly 1,700,000 distinct CDR3 sequences, 25% to 30% of them singletons, with roughly 8.2% in the top ten. Sequencing used blood. The receptors here all came from a woman in her twenties or thirties in good health.

This clonotype was picked up a small number of times. The chain recombines TRBV20-1 with TRBJ2-5; the D is unclear. The CDR3 loop spans 13 amino acids. Trimming pared 2 bases from V and 2 bases from J, leaving 9 bases between. CDR1 and CDR2 from the germline V gene are DFQATT and SNEGSKA (reference sequence). The CDR3 spells CSARLAAQETQYF. In nucleotides, the CDR3 is TGCAGTGCTAGATTAGCCGCACAAGAGACCCAGTACTTC.

This sequence joins TRBV5-6 and TRBJ2-7; no clear D gene. The CDR3 covers 14 residues. Trimming pared 3 bases from V and 4 bases from J, leaving 14 bases between. Per the germline V gene, CDR1 is SGHDT and CDR2 is YYEEEE. The CDR3 protein is CASSWSDLEYEQYF. The DNA of the CDR3 is TGTGCCAGCAGCTGGTCAGACCTAGAGTACGAGCAGTACTTC.